These 9 T cell receptor beta chains share one sample of origin, sequenced in a study of T cells expressing NK-cell markers. TCRdb reprocessed the 5' RACE reads and stores each CDR3 protein as one record, lacking DNA. The sample includes fewer than 200,000 distinct CDR3 sequences. Input material: blood T cells: a sorted CD56 or NKG2C T cell subset, CD4+ or CD8+ T cells, or bulk PBMC T cells (not recorded which). The receptors were sampled from a woman between 18 and 75 years old in good health.

The gene calls are TRBV6-1 and TRBJ2-2; lacking DNA, the TRBD1 call made by TCRdb goes unchecked. Germline assignment: CDR1 MNHNS and CDR2 SASEGT. CDR3 length: 14 residues. The CDR3 sequence is CASIRDRDTGELFF.

The J gene is TRBJ2-7, the V gene TRBV4-2; TCRdb's D call of TRBD2 is untestable without DNA. The germline gives CDR1 LGHNA, CDR2 YNFKEQ. The CDR3 sequence is 14 residues long. CDR3 amino acids: CASSHRGGGYEQYF.

The V gene is TRBV5-1, the J gene TRBJ2-1; TCRdb's D gene call, TRBD1, goes unchecked for lack of DNA. The germline CDR1 and CDR2 sequences are SGHRS and YFSETQ. CDR3 size: 19 residues. The CDR3 region is CASSLGWTVSTRSYNEQFF.

The rearrangement joins TRBV18 to TRBJ1-1; TCRdb outputs TRBD1, but without DNA this stays unchecked. The CDR3 contains 15 residues. Germline assignment: CDR1 KGHSH and CDR2 LQKENI. CDR3 protein: CASSPGTGVDTEAFF.

The rearrangement joins TRBV4-2 to TRBJ1-3; the TCRdb call, TRBD1, lacks DNA for checking. CDR1 is LGHNA, CDR2 YNFKEQ, per germline. The CDR3 has 15 amino acids. CDR3 loop: CASSQGGEPGNTIYF.

This sequence joins TRBV5-5 and TRBJ1-1. The CDR3 length is 15 residues. CDR1 and CDR2 (germline): SGHKS, YYEKEE (reference sequence). CDR3 in amino acids: CASSLMTDLPREAFF.

The chain has TRBV20-1 and TRBJ1-1; TCRdb outputs TRBD1, but without DNA this stays unchecked. The CDR3 contains 12 residues. The germline V gene has CDR1 DFQATT and CDR2 SNEGSKA (reference sequence). This chain's CDR3 is CSASQTGAEAFF.

The chain combines TRBV29-1 with TRBJ2-7. CDR1 is SQVTM and CDR2 is ANQGSEA in the germline V gene. This CDR3 spans 15 amino acids. CDR3 sequence reads: CSVEENYGRTYEQYF.

The chain joins TRBV18 to TRBJ2-7; TCRdb returns TRBD1, unconfirmable since there is no DNA. The CDR3 totals 15 residues. Germline loops: CDR1 KGHSH, CDR2 LQKENI. CDR3 residues: CASSPPAGGKYEQYF.